The clone carrying this TCR beta chain occurred a few times. What it binds is not known. With 5 bases clipped from V and 10 bases from J, the junction kept 4 bases outside the gene matches. The CDR3 covers 14 residues. Germline CDR1 and CDR2: SGHTA and FQGNSA. Of the isolated RNA, all was reverse transcribed, and so the sequenced material was expressed TCRB transcripts. Here immunoSEQ multiplex PCR was the method, and the copy in TCRdb shows in-frame clones only, minus some. The sample has more than 140,000 clones, 9.7% seen once. The entry originates in a study of beta chain features in type 1 diabetes. Study-wide results and caveats: TCRB repertoires of naive, central memory and Treg cells appeared more similar among patients than among healthy donors.

The sequencing sample was made of central memory CD4+ T cells from blood. This chain uses TRBV7-2 with TRBJ2-3; 15 nucleotides align to TRBD2. This clonotype originated in a woman aged 40 to 50 in good health. The CDR3 nucleotides read TGTGCCAGCAGCCCTTGGACTAGCGGGGGGGCGCAGTATTTT. Residues: CASSPWTSGGAQYF.